This T cell receptor beta chain stems from a study of blood T cells in healthy people across ages. Study-wide results and caveats: Donors of long life had a larger count of naive CD4+ cells and greater diversity than aged donors.

Together with a sample-barcoded 5' primer, a J-beta primer mix was included in a second PCR lasting about 6 to 11 cycles. MiXCR, run by TCRdb on the 5' RACE reads, gives a single entry per CDR3 protein. The sample consists of around 2 million distinct CDR3 sequences, about 39% of them appearing once. The V segment lost 0 bases and the J segment 6 bases; nucleotides outside the gene matches: 9. The CDR3 consists of 16 residues. Germline CDR1 is SQVTM and CDR2 is ANQGSEA. Every participating donor contributed about 10 milliliters of peripheral blood through a draw. This clonotype showed up just a few times. Its target is unknown.

The rearrangement uses TRBV29-1 and TRBJ1-4; 8 bases match TRBD1. The sequence was obtained from a human donor in good health. Sequencing was performed on blood. CDR3 in DNA: TGCAGCGTTGAAGATTTCAAAGACAGGGGTGATGAAAAACTGTTTTTT. This gives the protein CSVEDFKDRGDEKLFF.